This section outlines one T cell receptor beta chain sequence together with its context. Its matching antigen is unknown. This entry belongs to a study of T cells in Graves' hyperthyroidism and ophthalmopathy. Broader study findings: Most thyroid clonotypes expanded above 0.001 appeared in blood too. Before onset, ophthalmopathy was predicted by the model a median around 6 months earlier.

RNA transcripts provided the source from which TCR beta CDR3 regions were amplified. RT-PCR in the first round (using the HTBI primer set) targeted the TCR CDR3. TCRdb reanalysed the multiplex PCR reads using MiXCR and keeps one entry per CDR3 protein. The sample contains about 350,000 distinct CDR3 sequences, approximately 14% of which appear only once. Each patient was aged 18 to 65 and had newly diagnosed hyperthyroidism of under 2 months' duration. Germline CDR1 reads SQVTM; CDR2 reads ANQGSEA. The CDR3 loop spans 15 amino acids. V was trimmed by 7 bases and J by 7 bases, leaving 22 bases between them.

The receptor comes from a woman younger than 45 with Graves' hyperthyroidism. This chain links TRBV29-1 with TRBJ1-4; D is possibly TRBD1 (6 bases). The sample consisted of blood. The CDR3 region has the DNA TGCAGCGCCCGAGAGGGGGAAAAACTATCTGAAAAACTGTTTTTT. This sequence encodes CSAREGEKLSEKLFF.